This TCR beta chain derives from a study of cytomegalovirus exposure and HLA in healthy donors. Study outcomes and limitations: Cytomegalovirus-associated status was assigned to about 150 TCR beta chains. Reportedly, diagnosis of cytomegalovirus status by the classifier showed high specificity and sensitivity. According to a subsequent analysis, TCR clusters from the first cohort were inclined to appear together in the 110 or so validation repertoires. The majority of TCR sequences were rare, yet some public TCRs appeared in many donors.

The table came from immunoSEQ multiplex PCR; TCRdb's copy has only in-frame clones and leaves some out. The profile covers about 88,000 clones, with about four fifths appearing a single time and about 12% taken by the ten largest. J was trimmed by 2 bases and V by 5 bases; bases with no gene match: 6. Germline V gives CDR1 MDHEN, CDR2 SYDVKM. The CDR3 sequence is 14 residues long. Regarding this clone: Its specificity is unknown.

This clonotype was obtained from a woman aged 18-30 years in good health and CMV-seropositive. The chain links TRBV28 to TRBJ2-7, with 7 bases matching TRBD2. Sequencing input: PBMCs. The CDR3 coding sequence is TGTGCCAGCAGTCCAGTTGGGGGGGCCTACGAGCAGTACTTC. This gives the protein CASSPVGGAYEQYF.